This TCR beta chain was sequenced in a study of OX40 agonist ivuxolimab in advanced cancers. Background on the study: Patients receiving dose escalation had hepatocellular carcinoma, melanoma, renal cell or head and neck cancer. Patients were roughly 81% male with ages about 20 to 79, mean 60. Partial responses were achieved by three patients: one hepatocellular carcinoma, two cutaneous melanoma.

The CDR3 spans 16 residues. V was pared by 2 bases and J by 1 base, with 7 bases of the junction left unmatched. Germline V gene sequence: CDR1 SGHVS, CDR2 FQNEAQ. Produced via immunoSEQ multiplex PCR; TCRdb's table is partial and in-frame only. Among approximately 84,000 clones, roughly 89% were seen once, and the ten largest hold 0.15% to 0.2%. Sequenced here: CD4+ or CD8+ T cells sorted from blood, sampled in a trial of the OX40 agonist ivuxolimab. The TCR comes from an adult with an advanced solid tumor such as melanoma, head and neck, liver or kidney cancer. The chain joins TRBV7-8 to TRBJ2-7, with 8 nucleotides matching TRBD2. The CDR3 DNA sequence: TGTGCCAGCAGCTTAATTAAAGCGGGAGTTTCCTACGAGCAGTACTTC. It specifies CASSLIKAGVSYEQYF. The variable domain in full, with the rest retrieved from reference TRBV7-8 and TRBJ2-7, is GAGVSQSPRYKVAKRGQDVALRCDPISGHVSLFWYQQALGQGPEFLTYFQNEAQLDKSGLPSDRFFAERPEGSVSTLKIQRTQQEDSAVYLCASSLIKAGVSYEQYFGPGTRLTVT.